The clone carrying this TCR beta chain was observed at least ten times. This sample stems from a study of T-cell reconstitution after alpha-beta-depleted transplantation in children. TCRbeta library preparation incorporated unique molecular identifiers. TCRdb independently ran MiXCR on the PCR reads; one entry per CDR3 protein. The sample lists around 210,000 distinct CDR3 sequences; about 7% were seen once. Trimming shortened V by 6 bases and J by 3 bases, and 14 bases separated the two germline ends. In germline, CDR1 is SNHLY, CDR2 FYNNEI. The CDR3 sequence is 14 residues long. This clonotype was sampled from a boy between 2 and 10 years old with acute lymphoblastic leukemia, due to receive a stem cell transplant. The starting material was PBMCs, obtained before TCRalphabeta/CD19-depleted stem cell transplant. V gene TRBV2 combines with J gene TRBJ2-5, with D perhaps matching TRBD1 or TRBD2 (7 bases each). This CDR3 is CASRETGTKETQYF. In DNA form, the CDR3 reads TGTGCCAGCAGGGAGACAGGGACTAAAGAGACCCAGTACTTC.